This T cell receptor (beta chain) was documented in a study of blood T cell repertoires in COVID-19. Study-level information: T cells, B-cell-depleted T cells, or PBMCs supplied cDNA or gDNA.

V was clipped by 5 bases and J by 2 bases; unmatched bases: 16. This CDR3 spans 18 amino acids. CDR1 MNHEY and CDR2 SMNVEV come from the germline V gene (reference sequence). The table came from immunoSEQ multiplex PCR; TCRdb's copy has only in-frame clones and leaves some out. The top ten hold 9.5% to 15% of the sample, which has 200,000 to 250,000 clones, around 81% seen once. The rearrangement joins TRBV27 to TRBJ2-3; TRBD2 matches 7 bases. Sequencing input: peripheral blood. The sequence derives from a human donor in a cohort sampled during active COVID-19. The CDR3 region is CASSPWSLGAGVTDTQYF. The CDR3 DNA follows: TGTGCCAGCAGTCCCTGGTCGCTTGGGGCGGGGGTCACAGATACGCAGTATTTT.